The next 30 T cell receptor beta chains were all read from a single sample in a study of T cells in Graves' hyperthyroidism and ophthalmopathy. Using RNA transcripts as the source, TCR beta CDR3 regions were amplified. TCR CDR3 underwent first-round RT-PCR with the HTBI primer set. TCRdb ran MiXCR on the multiplex PCR reads and lists one entry per CDR3 protein. Of hundreds of thousands of distinct CDR3 sequences detected, approximately 14% appear once; the ten largest clones hold roughly a quarter. The sample was blood. Receptors originate from a woman aged 18-29 years with Graves' hyperthyroidism that later progressed to Graves' ophthalmopathy.

V and J are TRBV25-1 and TRBJ1-4; 7 bases line up with TRBD1. The CDR3 length is 16 residues. Trimming cost V 1 base and J 3 bases; bases outside gene matches: 5. The germline V gene has CDR1 MGHDK and CDR2 SYGVNS. This CDR3 reads CASSESGGGPNEKLFF. The CDR3 nucleotides read TGTGCCAGCAGTGAATCTGGAGGGGGCCCTAATGAAAAACTGTTTTTT. The whole variable domain, remainder taken from reference TRBV25-1 and TRBJ1-4, is EADIYQTPRYLVIGTGKKITLECSQTMGHDKMYWYQQDPGMELHLIHYSYGVNSTEKGDLSSESTVSRIRTEHFPLTLESARPSHTSQYLCASSESGGGPNEKLFFGSGTQLSVL.

The table lists this clonotype with a few counts. The chain couples TRBV5-1 to TRBJ2-7; 8 bases line up with TRBD1. CDR3 length: 16 amino acids. V lost 4 bases to trimming and J lost 0 bases; unmatched junction nucleotides: 9. CDR1 and CDR2 (germline): SGHRS, YFSETQ. The CDR3 here is CASSPYRGVASYEQYF. The CDR3 DNA is TGCGCCAGCAGCCCGTACAGGGGGGTGGCCTCCTACGAGCAGTACTTC.

This clonotype has more than one count but fewer than ten. The chain has TRBV12-3 or TRBV12-4 and TRBJ2-2, with 10 bases identical to TRBD1. V lost 5 bases and J lost 6; bases outside the gene matches: 9. This CDR3 contains 16 residues. CDR3 amino acids: CASSETGGAAAGELFF. CDR3 sequence (DNA): TGTGCCAGCAGTGAGACAGGGGGCGCAGCGGCCGGGGAGCTGTTTTTT.

Only a few counts were recorded for this clonotype. This sequence joins TRBV20-1 and TRBJ2-3; 9 positions match TRBD2. V lost 6 bases to trimming and J lost 4 bases; unmatched junction nucleotides: 14. CDR3 size: 16 residues. Per germline, CDR1 DFQATT and CDR2 SNEGSKA (reference sequence). DNA of the CDR3: TGCAGTGCAAGGGACTACTTAGCGGGAGACCCAGATACGCAGTATTTT. This sequence encodes CSARDYLAGDPDTQYF.

This clonotype was seen a handful of times. V usage is TRBV5-1 and J usage is TRBJ1-1; 8 bases agree with TRBD1. Germline V lookup: CDR1 SGHRS, CDR2 YFSETQ. Germline trimming cut 0 bases from V and 6 bases from J; bases unmatched to any gene: 7. This CDR3 has 15 residues. The CDR3 DNA reads as TGCGCCAGCAGCTTGGTGGCAGGGGGCGGGCCTGAAGCTTTCTTT. Translating it yields CASSLVAGGGPEAFF.

This clonotype was counted many times. This chain uses TRBV2 with TRBJ2-7, with D possibly matching TRBD1 (5 bases). Germline CDR1 reads SNHLY; CDR2 reads FYNNEI. V was cut by 4 bases and J by 5 bases, with 18 bases left in between. The CDR3 has 15 residues. CDR3 loop: CASSVYDKGFDEQYF. CDR3 sequence (DNA): TGTGCCAGCAGTGTCTACGACAAGGGGTTTGACGAGCAGTACTTC.

This clonotype was seen many times. This chain joins TRBV11-2 and TRBJ2-1; TRBD2 agrees at 10 bases. The CDR3 has 16 residues. V gave up 5 bases and J gave up 8 bases; unmatched junction bases: 12. CDR1 is SGHAT, CDR2 FQNNGV, per germline. The CDR3 DNA sequence: TGTGCCAGCAGCCTTTCTGGGCTAGCGGGAGTAGATGAGCAGTTCTTC. It yields the protein CASSLSGLAGVDEQFF.

J is TRBJ2-1 and V is TRBV14; 12 nucleotides line up with TRBD2. The germline CDR1 and CDR2 sequences are SGHDN and FVKESK. The CDR3 contains 17 residues. V gave up 3 bases and J gave up 6 bases; unmatched junction bases: 9. CDR3 protein: CASSQGTSGLPRNEQFF. DNA of the CDR3: TGTGCCAGCAGCCAGGGGACTAGCGGGTTGCCTCGCAATGAGCAGTTCTTC.

The chain joins TRBV6-2 or TRBV6-3 to TRBJ2-1; a weak D match, TRBD1 (5 bases). Per germline, CDR1 MNHEY and CDR2 SVGEGT. The CDR3 totals 14 residues. The V gene lost 6 bases and the J gene lost 0 bases, with 9 bases spanning the gap. The CDR3 loop is CASRVGHSYNEQFF. The CDR3 DNA is TGTGCCAGCAGGGTGGGGCACTCCTACAATGAGCAGTTCTTC.

This clonotype was counted many times. The CDR3 DNA follows: TGTGCCAGCAATGCAGGGAGCAGCAATCAGCCCCAGCATTTT. It codes for CASNAGSSNQPQHF. This chain links TRBV2 with TRBJ1-5; the D gene is possibly TRBD1 (5 bases). Trimming took 7 bases from V and 1 from J, leaving 11 bases between them. Germline assignment: CDR1 SNHLY and CDR2 FYNNEI. The CDR3 covers 14 residues.

A word on this clonotype: A much larger clone lies a single base off, so this may be a read error. The V and J genes are TRBV15 and TRBJ2-7; D is perhaps TRBD1 (6 bases). The CDR3 spans 14 residues. Trimming removed 5 bases from V and 7 bases from J, with 18 bases in between. The germline gives CDR1 LNHNV, CDR2 YYDKDF (reference sequence). The DNA of the CDR3 is TGTGCCACCAGCGGAGGACAGAGAGACAATGAGCAGTACTTC. This encodes CATSGGQRDNEQYF.

This clonotype has a handful of counts. The gene calls are TRBV20-1 and TRBJ2-3; D is possibly TRBD1 (5 bases). The V end was cut by 1 base, the J end by 2 bases, with 13 bases between. CDR3 size: 15 residues. The germline V gene has CDR1 DFQATT and CDR2 SNEGSKA (reference sequence). CDR3 nucleotides: TGCAGTGCTAGAGTCTTTGGGGCCGACACAGATACGCAGTATTTT. This encodes CSARVFGADTDTQYF.

The sample holds many counts of this clonotype. CDR3 loop: CASSQAPGQAYEQYF. CDR3 in DNA: TGTGCCAGCAGCCAGGCCCCGGGACAGGCCTACGAGCAGTACTTC. The chain joins TRBV5-6 to TRBJ2-7; 8 bases agree with TRBD1. The CDR3 loop spans 15 amino acids. Germline CDR1 reads SGHDT; CDR2 reads YYEEEE. V trimming: 4 bases; J trimming: 2 bases; junction bases outside the gene matches: 8.

Many counts were recorded for this clonotype. The chain combines TRBV7-2 with TRBJ2-1; TRBD2 matches 8 bases. This CDR3 is 16 amino acids long. Germline V gives CDR1 SGHTA, CDR2 FQGNSA. The trim removed 5 bases at V and 5 bases at J, leaving 11 bases unmatched. CDR3 residues: CASSRDGTRDNNEQFF. The CDR3 DNA sequence: TGTGCCAGCAGCCGAGACGGGACTAGAGATAACAATGAGCAGTTCTTC.

There are a few counts of this clonotype. This rearrangement joins TRBV25-1 to TRBJ2-2; no reliable D call. V was pared by 3 bases and J by 6 bases, with 8 bases between. Germline V lookup: CDR1 MGHDK, CDR2 SYGVNS. This CDR3 contains 13 residues. CDR3 residues: CASSDRLAGELFF. The CDR3 DNA sequence: TGTGCCAGCAGTGACAGGTTGGCCGGGGAGCTGTTTTTT.

In this sample, this clonotype turned up many times. The chain uses TRBV30 and TRBJ1-1; maybe TRBD1 (5 bases). Trimming left V 0 bases short and J 4 bases short, with 6 bases between. This CDR3 has 12 residues. Per germline, CDR1 GTSNPN and CDR2 SVGIG (reference sequence). CDR3 in amino acids: CAWSVQGTEAFF. CDR3 sequence (DNA): TGTGCCTGGAGTGTCCAGGGCACTGAAGCTTTCTTT.

This chain joins TRBV19 and TRBJ1-5, with 7 bases aligning to TRBD1. With V trimmed by 2 bases and J by 1 base, 8 bases remained unmatched. Germline-derived CDR1 and CDR2 are LNHDA and SQIVND (reference sequence). This CDR3 has 17 residues. CDR3 sequence (DNA): TGTGCCAGTAGTATAAGTAAGGGACAGAGGAGCAATCAGCCCCAGCATTTT. This sequence encodes CASSISKGQRSNQPQHF.

This clonotype was counted only a few times. This rearrangement joins TRBV6-1 to TRBJ1-5, with D unclear. Trimming shortened V by 1 base and J by 5 bases, and 9 bases separated the two germline ends. CDR3 size: 14 residues. Germline V lookup: CDR1 MNHNS, CDR2 SASEGT. CDR3 DNA sequence: TGTGCCAGCAGTGAAGGGGGAAGTCATCAGCCCCAGCATTTT. Protein product: CASSEGGSHQPQHF.

This clonotype was observed a few times. The V call is TRBV28, the J call TRBJ2-2; 10 positions agree with TRBD1. The CDR3 length is 17 residues. CDR1 and CDR2 (germline): MDHEN, SYDVKM. With 5 bases clipped from V and 1 base from J, the junction kept 7 bases outside the gene matches. The CDR3 sequence is CASSTGTGVMNTGELFF. The CDR3 nucleotides are TGTGCCAGCAGTACCGGGACAGGGGTGATGAACACCGGGGAGCTGTTTTTT.

The chain joins TRBV4-2 to TRBJ2-2, with D perhaps matching TRBD1 (8 bases). V lost 2 bases to trimming and J lost 6 bases, with 16 bases between them. Germline values: CDR1 LGHNA, CDR2 YNFKEQ. This CDR3 is 16 amino acids long. CDR3 nucleotides: TGTGCCAGCAGCCAACGACAGGGGAGGGTTTCCGGGGAGCTGTTTTTT. Residues: CASSQRQGRVSGELFF.

This chain connects TRBV28 to TRBJ2-2, with 12 bases lining up with TRBD2. The CDR3 is made up of 15 amino acids. The junction had 4 bases not matched to a gene; V was cut back by 5 bases and J by 6 bases. Germline lookup yields CDR1 MDHEN and CDR2 SYDVKM. CDR3 in DNA: TGTGCCAGCAGTACGTCTAGCGGGAGGGCCGGGGAGCTGTTTTTT. This gives the protein CASSTSSGRAGELFF.

V usage is TRBV19 and J usage is TRBJ2-4, with D possibly being TRBD1 or TRBD2 (6 bases each). The CDR3 is 14 amino acids. The V gene lost 10 bases and the J gene lost 0 bases, with 13 bases spanning the gap. Germline V gives CDR1 LNHDA, CDR2 SQIVND (reference sequence). CDR3 in amino acids: CATQGGLAKNIQYF. CDR3 DNA: TGTGCCACCCAAGGGGGACTAGCCAAAAACATTCAGTACTTC.

The sample holds one count of this clonotype. CDR3 coding DNA: TGTGCCACCAATCGGGGGGCTAGCGCAGATACGCAGTATTTT. Translation: CATNRGASADTQYF. This sequence joins TRBV27 and TRBJ2-3; D is perhaps TRBD2 (7 bases). Germline CDR1 MNHEY, CDR2 SMNVEV (reference sequence). The ends were cut back, 10 bases at V and 4 bases at J, with 18 bases in the middle. The CDR3 is 14 residues long.

The table lists this clonotype with many counts. V and J are TRBV7-8 and TRBJ2-5; D is unclear. Trimming cost V 1 base and J 4 bases, with 10 bases left between them. Per the germline V gene, CDR1 is SGHVS and CDR2 is FQNEAQ. The CDR3 has 14 residues. The CDR3 region has the DNA TGTGCCAGCAGCTTAGACCCGGAGCGAGAGACCCAGTACTTC. This gives the protein CASSLDPERETQYF.

This clonotype has at least ten counts. The rearrangement uses TRBV6-1 and TRBJ1-5; D unclear. This CDR3 region has 15 residues. The germline gives CDR1 MNHNS, CDR2 SASEGT. Trimming shortened V by 5 bases and J by 3 bases, and 14 bases separated the two germline ends. CDR3 in DNA: TGTGCCAGCAGTAAGAAGAACGGATCCAATCAGCCCCAGCATTTT. It encodes CASSKKNGSNQPQHF.

This clonotype was observed at least ten times. The gene calls are TRBV6-1 and TRBJ2-3, with a tentative D call TRBD2 (7 bases). Germline lookup yields CDR1 MNHNS and CDR2 SASEGT. V was trimmed by 8 bases and J by 0 bases, leaving 12 bases between them. The CDR3 covers 14 residues. The DNA for the CDR3 is TGTGCCAGCGGGGGGGGCCAGAGCACAGATACGCAGTATTTT. Its translation is CASGGGQSTDTQYF.

The sample holds many counts of this clonotype. The V gene is TRBV10-3, the J gene TRBJ2-5; 10 positions agree with TRBD1. CDR3 length: 13 amino acids. Per germline, CDR1 ENHRY and CDR2 SYGVKD. The J segment lost 10 bases and the V segment lost 2 bases, leaving 4 bases of the junction unmatched. The CDR3 spells CAISEGTGANQYF. In nucleotides, the CDR3 is TGTGCCATCAGTGAGGGGACAGGGGCCAACCAGTACTTC.

CDR3 nucleotides: TGCGCCAGCAGCTCGGAGGGGTATAGCCAAGAGACCCAGTACTTC. As protein: CASSSEGYSQETQYF. The V and J genes are TRBV5-1 and TRBJ2-5, with a tentative D call TRBD2 (6 bases). The V end was cut by 3 bases, the J end by 1 base, with 13 bases between. The CDR3 has 15 amino acids. Per germline, CDR1 SGHRS and CDR2 YFSETQ.

This clonotype was seen only a few times. The chain employs TRBV10-2 and TRBJ2-3, with 8 bases that match TRBD1. In germline, CDR1 is WSHSY, CDR2 SAAADI. The CDR3 spans 13 residues. J gave up 5 bases and V 8 bases, and 6 bases lay outside the gene matches. The CDR3 region is CASRPGGRDTQYF. CDR3 in DNA: TGCGCCAGCCGGCCAGGGGGCAGAGATACGCAGTATTTT.

A word on this clonotype: A clone one base away is much larger, so this may be a read error. J is TRBJ1-2 and V is TRBV19, with unresolved D. This CDR3 is built from 13 residues. CDR1 is LNHDA and CDR2 is SQIVND in the germline V gene (reference sequence). V lost 5 bases and J lost 4, with 11 bases in between. CDR3 DNA sequence: TGTGCCAGTAGTGCAGGCAGCCTCTATGGCTACACCTTC. Translated: CASSAGSLYGYTF.